These 13 T cell receptor beta chains were all obtained from the same sample, sequenced in a study of OX40 agonist ivuxolimab in advanced cancers. Profiled with immunoSEQ multiplex PCR; TCRdb holds only in-frame clones, not every one. This sample carries over 60,000 clones, about nine tenths of them seen once, and the ten largest clones take over 0.35%. Sequencing used CD4+ or CD8+ T cells sorted from blood, obtained in a trial of the OX40 agonist ivuxolimab. All receptors derive from an adult with an advanced solid tumor such as melanoma, head and neck, liver or kidney cancer.

The V and J genes are TRBV11-3 and TRBJ2-7; 9 nucleotides match TRBD1. Germline CDR1 is SGHNT and CDR2 is YENEEA. The CDR3 runs to 14 residues. With 5 bases clipped from V and 3 bases from J, the junction kept 5 bases outside the gene matches. CDR3 region: CASSPGTGSYEQYF. CDR3 nucleotide sequence: TGTGCCAGCAGCCCCGGGACAGGGAGCTACGAGCAGTACTTC.

The CDR3 reads CASSDRGAGNNEQFF. The CDR3 region has the DNA TGCGCCAGCAGTGACAGGGGCGCCGGTAACAATGAGCAGTTCTTC. V usage is TRBV10-1 and J usage is TRBJ2-1, with D possibly matching TRBD1 (6 bases). Germline V CDR1 and CDR2: WNHNN, SYGVQD (reference sequence). Trimming took 3 bases from V and 5 from J, leaving 14 bases between them. CDR3 size: 15 residues.

The CDR3 protein is CASSRGTTDTQYF. The CDR3 DNA follows: TGTGCCAGCAGCAGGGGGACGACAGATACGCAGTATTTT. The rearrangement uses TRBV7-7 and TRBJ2-3; possible D gene TRBD1, 6 bases. V was trimmed by 5 bases and J by 3 bases, leaving 9 bases between them. Per the germline V gene, CDR1 is SSHAT and CDR2 is FNYEAQ (reference sequence). CDR3 length: 13 residues.

V is TRBV6-4 and J is TRBJ2-7; 11 nucleotides match TRBD2. Per the germline V gene, CDR1 is MRHNA and CDR2 is SNTAGT. CDR3 size: 15 residues. Unmatched junction bases numbered 8, after V lost 5 bases and J lost 5 bases. CDR3 bases: TGTGCCAGCAGTAAACTAGCGGGAGAATCCCACGAGCAGTACTTC. The encoded protein is CASSKLAGESHEQYF.

This chain uses TRBV19 with TRBJ2-7; possibly TRBD1 or TRBD2 for D (6 bases each). Trimming cost V 5 bases and J 2 bases, with 13 bases left between them. The germline V gene has CDR1 LNHDA and CDR2 SQIVND (reference sequence). This CDR3 contains 14 residues. In DNA, the CDR3 is TGTGCCAGTAGTGGCATGGGGGGCCCCTACGAGCAGTACTTC. Amino acids: CASSGMGGPYEQYF.

The V gene is TRBV11-3, the J gene TRBJ2-1; TRBD1 agrees at 12 bases. V lost 5 bases to trimming and J lost 2 bases; unmatched junction nucleotides: 13. CDR3 size: 19 residues. The V gene's germline CDR1 is SGHNT and CDR2 YENEEA. CDR3 sequence (DNA): TGTGCCAGCAGCCAGTCCGGGACAGGGGGCCGGAGAACCTACAATGAGCAGTTCTTC. Translating it yields CASSQSGTGGRRTYNEQFF.

The chain joins TRBV7-8 to TRBJ2-2, with 7 positions matching TRBD2. The CDR3 loop spans 15 amino acids. CDR1 is SGHVS and CDR2 is FQNEAQ in the germline V gene. Trimming at V came to 6 bases and at J to 0 bases, leaving 4 bases not matched to a gene. CDR3 DNA sequence: TGTGCCAGCAGTACTAGCGTTGCGAACACCGGGGAGCTGTTTTTT. Amino acid sequence: CASSTSVANTGELFF. The full variable domain, in which reference TRBV7-8 and TRBJ2-2 provide the parts outside the CDR3, is GAGVSQSPRYKVAKRGQDVALRCDPISGHVSLFWYQQALGQGPEFLTYFQNEAQLDKSGLPSDRFFAERPEGSVSTLKIQRTQQEDSAVYLCASSTSVANTGELFFGEGSRLTVL.

The J gene is TRBJ2-1, the V gene TRBV7-9; 11 positions agree with TRBD2. J gave up 6 bases and V 0 bases, and 4 bases lay outside the gene matches. The CDR3 covers 16 residues. Germline V lookup: CDR1 SEHNR, CDR2 FQNEAQ (reference sequence). The CDR3 loop is CASSLAGLAGFNEQFF. CDR3 nucleotides: TGTGCCAGCAGCTTAGCCGGACTAGCGGGTTTCAATGAGCAGTTCTTC.

The V and J genes are TRBV27 and TRBJ1-5; D may be TRBD1 (6 bases). Germline V CDR1 and CDR2: MNHEY, SMNVEV (reference sequence). Trimming left V 4 bases short and J 0 bases short, with 7 bases between. The CDR3 totals 14 residues. The CDR3 DNA is TGTGCCAGCAGTTACAGGGATAGCAATCAGCCCCAGCATTTT. This sequence encodes CASSYRDSNQPQHF.

The chain combines TRBV7-9 with TRBJ1-6; D call uncertain. Germline CDR1 SEHNR, CDR2 FQNEAQ (reference sequence). Deletions cut 1 base from V and 10 bases from J, with 11 bases between. The CDR3 sequence is 14 residues long. The CDR3 spells CASSLDIVESPLHF. In nucleotides, the CDR3 is TGTGCCAGCAGCTTAGATATCGTGGAGTCACCCCTCCACTTT.

This chain links TRBV27 with TRBJ2-7; 8 bases fit TRBD1. The germline CDR1 and CDR2 sequences are MNHEY and SMNVEV (reference sequence). The CDR3 runs to 13 residues. Germline trimming cut 2 bases from V and 5 bases from J; bases unmatched to any gene: 2. CDR3 loop: CASSLGQGNEQYF. CDR3 sequence (DNA): TGTGCCAGCAGTTTAGGACAGGGAAACGAGCAGTACTTC.

CDR3 in DNA: TGTGCCAGCAGTCAGACGGGATACGAGCAGTACTTC. Translation: CASSQTGYEQYF. V gene TRBV6-6 combines with J gene TRBJ2-7; tentatively, D is TRBD2 (5 bases). Trimming removed 5 bases at V and 4 bases at J, with 9 bases between. In germline, CDR1 is MNHNY, CDR2 SVGAGI (reference sequence). This CDR3 comprises 12 residues.

The rearrangement joins TRBV10-1 to TRBJ1-1, with a tentative D call TRBD1 (6 bases). This CDR3 spans 15 amino acids. From germline, CDR1 is WNHNN and CDR2 SYGVQD (reference sequence). Trimming removed 6 bases at V and 3 bases at J, with 17 bases between. CDR3 nucleotides: TGCGCCAGCAGCCCCCCAGGGGCCCGTGACACTGAAGCTTTCTTT. As protein: CASSPPGARDTEAFF.